These T cell receptor beta chains were read from a single sample in a study of regulatory T cells in long-lasting Graves disease. In TCRdb, the multiplex PCR reads were re-called with MiXCR into one record per CDR3 protein. Counted here are around 460,000 distinct CDR3 sequences, under 25% occurring once; the ten biggest clones make up over 6%. The starting material was peripheral blood mononuclear cells (PBMCs), obtained when the disease was refractory, from a patient treated with antithyroid drugs. These receptors were taken from a female donor with Graves disease. Both conserved end residues are part of each CDR3. The D gene is left open where the match is weak. Size is omitted from some rows. Given values are once, few, many or a class for expanded clones.

CASSPIPGAKGQPQHF TGTGCCAGTAGTCCAATCCCCGGGGCGAAGGGTCAGCCCCAGCATTTT TRBJ1-5 - few TRBV19
CATSDPHYSRDRNTGELFF TGTGCCACCAGTGATCCTCACTACTCCCGGGACAGGAACACCGGGGAGCTGTTTTTT TRBJ2-2 TRBD1 - TRBV24-1
CGGRPKRGGYTF TGTGGCGGTCGCCCCAAGAGGGGGGGCTACACCTTC TRBJ1-2 - - TRBV27
CASSYNSLGITGELFF TGTGCCAGCAGTTATAATAGTTTGGGCATCACCGGGGAGCTGTTTTTT TRBJ2-2 - many TRBV6-5
CASSPDQIRTEAFF TGTGCCAGCTCACCCGACCAAATCCGTACTGAAGCTTTCTTT TRBJ1-1 - few TRBV18
CASSLSITGNQPQHF TGTGCCAGCAGTTTATCGATCACCGGCAATCAGCCCCAGCATTTT TRBJ1-5 - many TRBV27
CASSGAGTGITYEQYF TGTGCCAGCAGTGGAGCCGGGACAGGGATTACTTACGAGCAGTACTTC TRBJ2-7 TRBD1 - TRBV25-1
CASSFLEAGMNTGELFF TGTGCCAGCAGCTTTCTAGAGGCAGGGATGAACACCGGGGAGCTGTTTTTT TRBJ2-2 - - TRBV7-9
CASSQDDSSVWGGYTF TGCGCCAGCAGCCAAGATGACAGTAGCGTATGGGGGGGCTACACCTTC TRBJ1-2 - few TRBV4-1
CASRPGDSGANVLTF TGTGCCAGCAGACCAGGAGACTCTGGGGCCAACGTCCTGACTTTC TRBJ2-6 - few TRBV6-1
CASSLADSSGANVLTF TGTGCCAGCAGCTTAGCGGACTCCTCTGGGGCCAACGTCCTGACTTTC TRBJ2-6 - many TRBV7-9
CASSPSSGRFSYSYEQYF TGTGCCAGCAGCCCCTCTAGCGGGAGGTTTTCTTACTCCTACGAGCAGTACTTC TRBJ2-7 TRBD2 - TRBV6-2/TRBV6-3
CASSPALTSGIYEQYF TGTGCCAGCAGCCCAGCTCTAACTAGCGGGATCTACGAGCAGTACTTC TRBJ2-7 TRBD2 many TRBV28
CASSFGQATSYEQYF TGTGCCAGCAGTTTTGGACAGGCTACTTCCTACGAGCAGTACTTC TRBJ2-7 TRBD1 many TRBV6-2/TRBV6-3
CASSGAGRNSPLHF TGTGCCAGCAGTGGCGCTGGGCGGAATTCACCCCTCCACTTT TRBJ1-6 - many TRBV2
CASSGSGGSNEQFF TGTGCCAGCAGTGGGAGCGGGGGGAGCAATGAGCAGTTCTTC TRBJ2-1 TRBD2 - TRBV2
CASSDEGHREKGYTF TGTGCCAGCAGTGATGAGGGGCACAGGGAAAAGGGCTACACCTTC TRBJ1-2 - - TRBV6-1
CASSLFANTEAFF TGTGCCAGCAGCTTATTTGCGAACACTGAAGCTTTCTTT TRBJ1-1 - many TRBV7-2
CASSLVPLYSNQPQHF TGTGCCAGCAGTTTAGTTCCCCTTTATAGCAATCAGCCCCAGCATTTT TRBJ1-5 - many TRBV28
CASSLQNTNQYF TGTGCCAGCAGCTTACAGAACACCAACCAGTACTTC TRBJ2-5 - - TRBV7-2
CSVEEDSSTDTQYF TGCAGCGTTGAAGAGGACAGCAGCACAGATACGCAGTATTTT TRBJ2-3 - - TRBV29-1
CASSEVTARSTYEQYF TGTGCCAGCAGTGAAGTTACAGCCAGGAGTACCTACGAGCAGTACTTC TRBJ2-7 - - TRBV6-1
CASTFSGGYQETQYF TGTGCCAGCACCTTTAGCGGGGGGTACCAAGAGACCCAGTACTTC TRBJ2-5 TRBD2 - TRBV6-1